This TCR beta chain was profiled in a study of graft-versus-host responses after intestinal transplantation. Overall study: Following induction with anti-thymocyte globulin, all recipients were given tacrolimus and steroids for about 3 years.

The CDR3 has 14 residues. V was cut by 4 bases and J by 2 bases, with 12 bases left in between. Germline lookup yields CDR1 MDHEN and CDR2 SYDVKM. On this clone: Its specificity is not known.

TCRdb's copy holds only in-frame clones and misses some; the assay was immunoSEQ multiplex PCR. This sample carries around 100,000 clones, roughly 84% of them seen once, and the ten largest clones take about 1%. Study-wide results and limits: Across patients carrying graft-donor T cell macrochimerism, allografts held high graft-versus-host to host-versus-graft clonal ratios. Analysis identified GvH clones in recipient marrow, with some appearing first in ileum or blood. Early post-transplant HvG declines were associated with peak circulating GvH clone levels.

The receptor's source is a human donor who received an intestinal transplant. The chain links TRBV28 to TRBJ2-7; D gene unclear. The sample consisted of unstimulated CD4+ T cells sorted from spleen or lymph node cells, taken before intestinal transplant. The DNA of the CDR3 is TGTGCCAGCAGTTCGGCAGGATCTACCTACGAGCAGTACTTC. This codes for CASSSAGSTYEQYF.